The rows below give T cell receptor beta chains drawn from one sample of a study of cytomegalovirus exposure and HLA in healthy donors. Here immunoSEQ multiplex PCR was the method, and the copy in TCRdb shows in-frame clones only, minus some. Of around 40,000 clones listed, roughly nine tenths are singletons. The source material was PBMCs. These receptors came from a woman between 40 and 55 years old in good health and CMV-seropositive. CDR3s include the opening cysteine and the closing phenylalanine or tryptophan. The D gene is left open where the match is weak. A row's size may be missing; if present it is once, few, many or a size class.

D gene	CDR3 length	V gene	clone size	J gene	CDR3 protein	CDR3 DNA
TRBD2	19	TRBV5-6	-	TRBJ2-1	CASSGGVGVASGNYNEQFF	TGTGCCAGCAGCGGGGGGGTGGGGGTGGCTAGCGGGAACTACAATGAGCAGTTCTTC
TRBD2	15	TRBV6-6	-	TRBJ2-7	CASSPLAGGPEEQYF	TGTGCCAGCAGTCCCTTAGCGGGAGGGCCTGAAGAGCAGTACTTC
-	16	TRBV7-6	-	TRBJ1-1	CASSQNTDRQNTEAFF	TGTGCCAGCAGCCAGAACACGGACAGACAGAACACTGAAGCTTTCTTT
-	16	TRBV5-1	medium-sized	TRBJ1-1	CASSSGDRRVNTEAFF	TGCGCCAGCAGCTCGGGGGACCGCCGGGTGAACACTGAAGCTTTCTTT
TRBD1	15	TRBV6-6	-	TRBJ2-1	CASSYSTQGENEQFF	TGTGCCAGCAGTTACTCGACCCAGGGGGAAAATGAGCAGTTCTTC
-	14	TRBV6-1	-	TRBJ1-4	CASSLQMVNEKLFF	TGTGCCAGCAGTCTACAGATGGTAAATGAAAAACTGTTTTTT
TRBD1	14	TRBV5-1	-	TRBJ2-7	CASSSGQGAEEQYF	TGCGCCAGCAGCTCGGGACAGGGGGCTGAGGAGCAGTACTTC
-	14	TRBV12-5	-	TRBJ2-2	CASGLFEHPGELFF	TGTGCTAGTGGTTTGTTTGAGCACCCCGGGGAGCTGTTTTTT
-	16	TRBV2	once	TRBJ1-5	CASSAGTPALHQPQHF	TGTGCCAGCAGCGCCGGGACTCCTGCTCTCCATCAGCCCCAGCATTTT
-	11	TRBV29-1	-	TRBJ1-2	CSILYNYGYTF	TGCAGCATCCTATATAACTATGGCTACACCTTC